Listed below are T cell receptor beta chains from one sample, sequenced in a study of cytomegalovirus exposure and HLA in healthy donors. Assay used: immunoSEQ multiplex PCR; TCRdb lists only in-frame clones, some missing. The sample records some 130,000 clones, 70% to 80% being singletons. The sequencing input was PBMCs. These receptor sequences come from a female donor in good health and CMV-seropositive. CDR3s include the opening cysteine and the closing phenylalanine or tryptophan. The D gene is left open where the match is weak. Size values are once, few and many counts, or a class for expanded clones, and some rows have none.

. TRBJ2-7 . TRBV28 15 CASSSPGVARYEQYF TGTGCCAGCAGTTCCCCGGGTGTAGCGCGCTACGAGCAGTACTTC
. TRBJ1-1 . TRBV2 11 CASIRGTEAFF TGTGCCAGCATACGGGGGACTGAAGCTTTCTTT
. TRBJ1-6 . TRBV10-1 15 CASSEGSGVGSPLHF TGCGCCAGCAGTGAGGGGTCAGGGGTAGGATCACCCCTCCACTTT
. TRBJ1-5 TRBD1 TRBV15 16 CATSRDPGGSNQPQHF TGTGCCACCAGCAGAGATCCAGGGGGTAGCAATCAGCCCCAGCATTTT
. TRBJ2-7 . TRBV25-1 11 CASSTLGLQYF TGTGCCAGCAGTACCCTGGGCCTGCAGTACTTC
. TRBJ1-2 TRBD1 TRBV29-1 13 CSVGQGSDYGYTF TGCAGCGTCGGACAGGGCTCGGACTATGGCTACACCTTC
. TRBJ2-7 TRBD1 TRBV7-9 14 CASSPGTGTYEQYF TGTGCCAGCAGCCCCGGGACAGGGACCTACGAGCAGTACTTC
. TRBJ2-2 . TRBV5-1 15 CASSPRSGNTGELFF TGCGCCAGCAGCCCCCGAAGCGGTAACACCGGGGAGCTGTTTTTT
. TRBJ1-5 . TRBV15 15 CATSLAGARNQPQHF TGTGCCACCAGTCTCGCAGGGGCTCGCAATCAGCCCCAGCATTTT
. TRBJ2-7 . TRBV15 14 CATREGVISYEQYF TGTGCCACCCGAGAGGGAGTTATTTCCTACGAGCAGTACTTC
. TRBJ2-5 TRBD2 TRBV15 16 CATSDWTSGAKETQYF TGTGCCACCAGTGACTGGACTAGCGGGGCCAAAGAGACCCAGTACTTC
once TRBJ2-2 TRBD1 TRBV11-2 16 CASSLEGRGLTGELFF TGTGCCAGCAGCTTAGAGGGCAGGGGGCTCACCGGGGAGCTGTTTTTT
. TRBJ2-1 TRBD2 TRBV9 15 CASSVVSGGANEQFF TGTGCCAGCAGCGTAGTTAGCGGGGGGGCCAATGAGCAGTTCTTC
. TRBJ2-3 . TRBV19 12 CASSKSTDTQYF TGTGCCAGTAGCAAAAGCACAGATACGCAGTATTTT
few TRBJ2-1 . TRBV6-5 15 CASSYSTPSGNEQFF TGTGCCAGCAGTTACTCGACTCCGTCTGGTAATGAGCAGTTCTTC
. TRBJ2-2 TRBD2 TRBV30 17 CAWTRGEWGEGSGELFF TGTGCCTGGACCCGAGGGGAGTGGGGGGAGGGCAGCGGGGAGCTGTTTTTT
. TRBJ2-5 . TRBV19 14 CASSFQGYQETQYF TGTGCCAGTAGCTTCCAGGGGTATCAAGAGACCCAGTACTTC
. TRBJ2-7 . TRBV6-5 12 CASRNPSGEQYF TGTGCCAGCAGGAACCCCTCGGGAGAGCAGTACTTC
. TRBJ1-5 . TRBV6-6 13 CASSYSRNQPQHF TGTGCCAGCAGTTACTCGAGGAATCAGCCCCAGCATTTT
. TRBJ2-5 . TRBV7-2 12 CASSLTRETQYF TGTGCCAGCAGCTTAACTCGAGAGACCCAGTACTTC
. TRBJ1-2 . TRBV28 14 CASSFVSTYYGYTF TGTGCCAGCAGTTTTGTCAGTACCTACTATGGCTACACCTTC
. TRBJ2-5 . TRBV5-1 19 CASSFHRRSDYDHQETQYF TGCGCCAGCAGCTTCCACCGGAGAAGCGACTACGACCACCAAGAGACCCAGTACTTC
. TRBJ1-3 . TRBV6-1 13 CASQQGSGNTIYF TGTGCCAGCCAACAGGGTTCTGGAAACACCATATATTTT
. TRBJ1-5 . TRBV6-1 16 CASSEAYHATGQPQHF TGTGCCAGCAGTGAAGCCTATCATGCCACGGGACAGCCCCAGCATTTT
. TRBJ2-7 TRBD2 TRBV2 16 CASSALSGEAGYEQYF TGTGCCAGCAGTGCGTTGAGCGGGGAGGCTGGCTACGAGCAGTACTTC
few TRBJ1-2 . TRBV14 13 CASSQAAGDGYTF TGTGCCAGCAGCCAAGCTGCAGGGGATGGCTACACCTTC
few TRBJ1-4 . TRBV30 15 CAWSAPTGSNEKLFF TGTGCCTGGAGTGCCCCGACAGGAAGCAATGAAAAACTGTTTTTT
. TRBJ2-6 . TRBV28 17 CASSPGGPPSGANVLTF TGTGCCAGCAGCCCCGGGGGGCCCCCCTCTGGGGCCAACGTCCTGACTTTC
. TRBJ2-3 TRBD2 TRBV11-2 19 CASSLGRVAGARRTDTQYF TGTGCCAGCAGCTTAGGGAGGGTAGCGGGGGCCCGCCGCACAGATACGCAGTATTTT
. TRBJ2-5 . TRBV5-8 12 CASSLRGETQYF TGTGCCAGCAGCTTGCGGGGGGAGACCCAGTACTTC
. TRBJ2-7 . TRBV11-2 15 CASSLGLTFTYEQYF TGTGCCAGCAGCTTAGGCCTGACTTTCACCTACGAGCAGTACTTC
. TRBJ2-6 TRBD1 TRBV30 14 CAWSQGAGANVLTF TGTGCCTGGAGCCAGGGGGCTGGGGCCAACGTCCTGACTTTC
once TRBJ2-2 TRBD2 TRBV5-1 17 CASSLVHPGLASGELFF TGCGCCAGCAGCTTGGTCCACCCGGGACTAGCTTCCGGGGAGCTGTTTTTT
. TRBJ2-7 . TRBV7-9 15 CSSSPGGTGAYEQYF TGTTCCAGCAGCCCCGGAGGGACGGGAGCCTACGAGCAGTACTTC
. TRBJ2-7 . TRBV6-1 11 CASSEIEIRYF TGTGCCAGCAGTGAAATCGAGATTCGGTACTTC
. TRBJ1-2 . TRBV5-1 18 CASSLGTIQGRGVYGYTF TGCGCCAGCAGCTTGGGGACCATTCAGGGAAGAGGAGTCTATGGCTACACCTTC
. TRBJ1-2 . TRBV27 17 CASSFIFGGDTPHGYTF TGTGCCAGCAGTTTTATTTTTGGGGGGGACACTCCCCATGGCTACACCTTC
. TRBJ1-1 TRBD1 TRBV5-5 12 CASSLQGLEAFF TGTGCCAGCAGCTTACAGGGGCTTGAAGCTTTCTTT
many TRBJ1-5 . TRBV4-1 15 CASSQDRVGNQPQHF TGCGCCAGCAGCCAAGACAGGGTTGGCAATCAGCCCCAGCATTTT